The rows below give T cell receptor beta chains drawn from one sample of a study of regulatory T cells in long-lasting Graves disease. Each CDR3 protein gets one entry after TCRdb re-called the multiplex PCR reads with MiXCR. The sample lists some 490,000 distinct CDR3 sequences; around 13% were seen once. The same data also went into a second study, on T cells in Graves' hyperthyroidism and ophthalmopathy.

This specimen consisted of peripheral blood mononuclear cells (PBMCs), obtained at new diagnosis, from a patient treated with antithyroid drugs. These receptor sequences come from a woman aged 30 to 39 with Graves disease. The CDR3 runs from the conserved cysteine through the conserved F or W. D genes are given only for firm matches. Clone size appears in some rows only: once, few, many, or a class for an expanded clone.

V	size	D	J	CDR3	DNA
TRBV27	many	TRBD2	TRBJ2-1	CASSLVGGPKSEQFF	TGTGCCAGCAGTTTGGTGGGAGGGCCTAAAAGTGAGCAGTTCTTC
TRBV19	few	.	TRBJ2-7	CASSIDRGSYEQYF	TGTGCCAGTAGTATTGATAGGGGTTCCTACGAGCAGTACTTC
TRBV19	many	TRBD2	TRBJ2-1	CASSIRRTSGPYNEQFF	TGTGCCAGTAGTATAAGGAGGACTAGCGGGCCTTACAATGAGCAGTTCTTC
TRBV7-2	.	.	TRBJ2-7	CASSLATGLEQYF	TGTGCCAGCAGCTTAGCGACCGGGCTAGAGCAGTACTTC
TRBV2	many	.	TRBJ1-1	CASRHRVNTEAFF	TGTGCCAGCAGACACAGGGTAAACACTGAAGCTTTCTTT
TRBV10-1	many	TRBD1	TRBJ2-5	CASSRTGQGTQYF	TGCGCCAGCAGTCGGACAGGCCAGGGGACCCAGTACTTC
TRBV2	many	.	TRBJ2-7	CASSSKGSEQYF	TGTGCCAGCAGTAGTAAGGGGTCCGAGCAGTACTTC
TRBV6-2/TRBV6-3	many	.	TRBJ2-7	CASGTGYEQYF	TGTGCCAGCGGTACGGGGTACGAGCAGTACTTC
TRBV7-2	many	TRBD2	TRBJ2-3	CASSRTSGRADTQYF	TGTGCCAGCAGCCGGACTAGCGGGAGGGCAGATACGCAGTATTTT
TRBV19	many	.	TRBJ2-5	CASSIAPGTQYF	TGTGCCAGTAGTATAGCCCCCGGGACCCAGTACTTC
TRBV20-1	.	.	TRBJ2-1	CSARVLGGGVNEWRDEQFF	TGCAGTGCTAGGGTCCTTGGGGGTGGCGTAAACGAATGGAGGGATGAGCAGTTCTTC